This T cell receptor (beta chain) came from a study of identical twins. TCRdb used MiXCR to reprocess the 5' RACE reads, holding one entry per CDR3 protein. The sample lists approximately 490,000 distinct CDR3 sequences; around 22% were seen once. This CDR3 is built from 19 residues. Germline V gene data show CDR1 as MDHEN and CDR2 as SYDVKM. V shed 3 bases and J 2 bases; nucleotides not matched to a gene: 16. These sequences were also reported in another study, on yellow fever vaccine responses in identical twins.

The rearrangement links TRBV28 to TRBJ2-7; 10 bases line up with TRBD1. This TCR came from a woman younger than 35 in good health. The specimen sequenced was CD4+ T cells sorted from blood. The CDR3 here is CASSLEALSDRGTPYEQYF. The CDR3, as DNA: TGTGCCAGCAGTTTGGAAGCCCTATCGGACAGGGGGACTCCCTACGAGCAGTACTTC.